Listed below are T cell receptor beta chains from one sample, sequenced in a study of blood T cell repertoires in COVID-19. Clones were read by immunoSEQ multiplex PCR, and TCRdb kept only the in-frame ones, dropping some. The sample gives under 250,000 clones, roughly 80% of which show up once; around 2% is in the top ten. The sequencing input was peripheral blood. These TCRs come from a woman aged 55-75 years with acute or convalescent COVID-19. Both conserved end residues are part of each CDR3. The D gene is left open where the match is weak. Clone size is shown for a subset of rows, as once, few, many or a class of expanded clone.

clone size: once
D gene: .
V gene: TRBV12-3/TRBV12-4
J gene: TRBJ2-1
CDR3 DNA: TGTGCCAGCAGTTTAGTCAGGGGTGAGCAGTTCTTC
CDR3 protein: CASSLVRGEQFF

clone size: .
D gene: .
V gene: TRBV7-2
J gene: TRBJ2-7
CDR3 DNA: TGTGCCAGCAGCTCCCAACAGGGCTACGAGCAGTACTTC
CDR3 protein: CASSSQQGYEQYF

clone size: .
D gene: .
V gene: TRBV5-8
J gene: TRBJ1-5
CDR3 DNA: TGTGCCAGCAGCTTGAGTCAGGGTGGGGATCAGCCCCAGCATTTT
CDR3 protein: CASSLSQGGDQPQHF

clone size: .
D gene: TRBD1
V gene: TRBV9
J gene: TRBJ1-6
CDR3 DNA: TGTGCCAGCAGCTGGGACAGGGGGGATTCACCCCTCCACTTT
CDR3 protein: CASSWDRGDSPLHF

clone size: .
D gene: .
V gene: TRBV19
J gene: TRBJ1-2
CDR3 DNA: TGTGCCAGTAGTATGTTTTTACGACAGGTTGACTATGGCTACACCTTC
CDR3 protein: CASSMFLRQVDYGYTF

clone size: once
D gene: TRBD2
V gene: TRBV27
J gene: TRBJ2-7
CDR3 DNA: TGTGCCAGCAGTTTCCGGGAGGACGAGCAGTACTTC
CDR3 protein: CASSFREDEQYF

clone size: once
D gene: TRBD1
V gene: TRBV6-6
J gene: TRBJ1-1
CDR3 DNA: TGTGCCAGCGGCCGGGACAGTCGCACTGAAGCTTTCTTT
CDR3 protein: CASGRDSRTEAFF

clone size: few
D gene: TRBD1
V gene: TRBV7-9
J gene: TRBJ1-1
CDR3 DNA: TGTGCCAGCAGCTTTGATCAGGGGGACACTGAAGCTTTCTTT
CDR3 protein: CASSFDQGDTEAFF

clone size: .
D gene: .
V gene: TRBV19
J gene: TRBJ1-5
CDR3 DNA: TGTGCCAGTAGTATGCAGGGGAAGTGGGGGAAGTCTAGCAATCAGCCCCAGCATTTT
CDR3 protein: CASSMQGKWGKSSNQPQHF

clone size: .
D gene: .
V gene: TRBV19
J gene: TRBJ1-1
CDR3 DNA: TGTGCCAGTAAAGGACAAACTGAAGCTTTCTTT
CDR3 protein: CASKGQTEAFF

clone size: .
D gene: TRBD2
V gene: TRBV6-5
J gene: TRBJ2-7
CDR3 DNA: TGTGCCAGCAGTTACCGGGGGGGGTACGAGCAGTACTTC
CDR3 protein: CASSYRGGYEQYF

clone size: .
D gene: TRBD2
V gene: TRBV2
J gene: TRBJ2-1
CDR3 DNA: TGTGCCAGCAGTGAGATCTATGCGGGGGAAAACAATGAGCAGTTCTTC
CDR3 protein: CASSEIYAGENNEQFF

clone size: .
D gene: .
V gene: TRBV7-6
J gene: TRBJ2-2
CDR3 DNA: TGTGCCAGCAGCCCTCTGGGGGGCACCGGGGAGCTGTTTTTT
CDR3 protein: CASSPLGGTGELFF

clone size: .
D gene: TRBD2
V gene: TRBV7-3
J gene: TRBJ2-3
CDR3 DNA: TGTGCCAGCAGCTCTAGCGGGCGCACAGATACGCAGTATTTT
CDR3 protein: CASSSSGRTDTQYF